The following is a T cell receptor (beta chain) sequence with its context. Its target is unknown. The germline gene is not matched at one end of the junction; a read error may be the cause. This entry comes from a study of shared clonotypes between healthy human individuals. Study-level results: Donor clonotype sharing was expected to depend on sequencing depth. On the whole, naive subsets had larger estimated richness than memory subsets had.

At deep level, the assay was performed. In the original processing: Filtering of immunoSEQ junctional sequences could not match full-length read filtering. Sequencing was performed with immunoSEQ multiplex PCR; in TCRdb, only in-frame clones are kept and a portion is missing. V and J calls and clone size are those listed in that table; D and trimming were worked out from the DNA. This table has millions of clones, approximately 94% appearing once. Germline lookup yields CDR1 MNHNS and CDR2 SASEGT. The CDR3 has 15 residues. This receptor was taken from a man aged 18 to 29 in good health. Sequenced: naive CD4+ T cells sorted from blood. Subset of the sample: CD45RA+ positively selected. The genes are TRBV6-1 and TRBJ1-6; maybe TRBD1 (6 bases). CDR3 amino acids: CAGRELQGRNSPLHF. As DNA, the CDR3 is TGTGCCGGCAGGGAATTACAGGGTCGGAATTCACCCCTCCACTTT.